Presented here are 30 T cell receptor beta chains from one specimen sequenced in a study of blood T cell repertoires in COVID-19. Here immunoSEQ multiplex PCR was the method, and the copy in TCRdb shows in-frame clones only, minus some. The repertoire holds around 200,000 clones, with approximately 86% as singletons. Sequenced material: peripheral blood. The source is a man between 65 and 85 years old with acute or convalescent COVID-19.

The chain combines TRBV15 with TRBJ2-6; D might be TRBD1 (6 bases). This CDR3 region has 16 residues. The germline V gene has CDR1 LNHNV and CDR2 YYDKDF (reference sequence). The V gene lost 5 bases and the J gene lost 1 base, with 12 bases spanning the gap. The CDR3 protein is CATSGHRASGANVLTF. Written as DNA, the CDR3 is TGTGCCACCAGCGGTCACAGGGCGTCTGGGGCCAACGTCCTGACTTTC.

This clone was detected only a few times. This chain links TRBV15 with TRBJ2-2; 10 bases line up with TRBD2. Germline CDR1 is LNHNV and CDR2 is YYDKDF (reference sequence). With 0 bases clipped from V and 11 bases from J, the junction kept 3 bases outside the gene matches. This CDR3 is built from 14 residues. The DNA of the CDR3 is TGTGCCACCAGCAGAGATCGGACTAGCGGTGAGCTGTTTTTT. It codes for CATSRDRTSGELFF.

V and J are TRBV7-3 and TRBJ2-7, with 14 bases aligning to TRBD2. Germline loops: CDR1 SGHTA, CDR2 FQGTGA. Trimming cost V 5 bases and J 5 bases; bases outside gene matches: 5. This CDR3 region has 15 residues. The CDR3 nucleotides are TGTGCCAGCAGCAGGGGACTAGCGGGAGTAGACGAGCAGTACTTC. The encoded protein is CASSRGLAGVDEQYF.

CDR3 sequence reads: CASSATGLPGEYGYTF. As DNA, the CDR3 is TGTGCCAGCAGTGCGACAGGGTTACCCGGAGAATATGGCTACACCTTC. The gene calls are TRBV2 and TRBJ1-2, with TRBD1 matching 7 bases. This CDR3 comprises 16 residues. Looked up from germline, CDR1 is SNHLY and CDR2 is FYNNEI. The trim removed 4 bases at V and 5 bases at J, leaving 13 bases unmatched.

The DNA for the CDR3 is TGTGCCAGCAGTTCCTTCTCGACACTTCTCACCTCTGGAAACACCATATATTTT. Translated, it gives CASSSFSTLLTSGNTIYF. The chain employs TRBV28 and TRBJ1-3; D uncertain. Germline V lookup: CDR1 MDHEN, CDR2 SYDVKM. The CDR3 length is 18 residues. V was cut by 4 bases and J by 0 bases, with 19 bases left in between.

The chain couples TRBV7-2 to TRBJ1-5; D might be TRBD1 (5 bases). The V and J ends lost 5 bases and 4 bases respectively, with 12 bases between them. The CDR3 loop spans 14 amino acids. Germline lookup yields CDR1 SGHTA and CDR2 FQGNSA. CDR3 in DNA: TGTGCCAGCAGCGTAAGACAGCTAAATCAGCCCCAGCATTTT. This codes for CASSVRQLNQPQHF.

The rearrangement links TRBV7-3 to TRBJ2-2; 9 bases align to TRBD2. Germline assignment: CDR1 SGHTA and CDR2 FQGTGA. The CDR3 is 19 amino acids. Trimming cost V 1 base and J 0 bases; bases outside gene matches: 9. CDR3: CASSLRASGALTNTGELFF. CDR3 bases: TGTGCCAGCAGCTTAAGGGCTAGCGGGGCCCTGACGAACACCGGGGAGCTGTTTTTT.

The V gene is TRBV2, the J gene TRBJ2-3, with TRBD1 identical over 7 bases. The germline CDR1 and CDR2 sequences are SNHLY and FYNNEI. Losses at the gene ends were 6 bases for V and 9 bases for J; bases not matched to a gene: 9. CDR3 size: 13 residues. CDR3 nucleotide sequence: TGTGCCAGCAGGGTACAGGGGATTGGCACGCAGTATTTT. Its translation: CASRVQGIGTQYF.

J is TRBJ2-4 and V is TRBV6-5; 7 bases line up with TRBD1. V gave up 6 bases and J gave up 12 bases; unmatched junction bases: 14. CDR1 is MNHEY and CDR2 is SVGAGI in the germline V gene. The CDR3 is 14 residues long. CDR3 in DNA: TGTGCCAGCAGCCAGGGGGTATCAAGTTTCCCTCAGTACTTC. It encodes CASSQGVSSFPQYF.

The V and J genes are TRBV5-1 and TRBJ2-2; possibly TRBD2 for D (5 bases). V lost 4 bases, J lost 4 bases, and 8 bases lay in between. Germline V gives CDR1 SGHRS, CDR2 YFSETQ. CDR3 size: 13 residues. CDR3 region: CASSQSGTGELFF. The CDR3 coding sequence is TGCGCCAGCAGCCAGAGCGGCACCGGGGAGCTGTTTTTT.

The chain carries TRBV15 and TRBJ2-7, with 12 bases identical to TRBD2. Germline-derived CDR1 and CDR2 are LNHNV and YYDKDF (reference sequence). V trimming: 0 bases; J trimming: 2 bases; junction bases outside the gene matches: 5. The CDR3 has 17 amino acids. The CDR3 coding sequence is TGTGCCACCAGCAGAGATCGGACTAGCGGGGTACCCTACGAGCAGTACTTC. Its translation is CATSRDRTSGVPYEQYF.

The chain carries TRBV30 and TRBJ2-1, with TRBD2 matching 11 bases. The trim removed 5 bases at V and 7 bases at J, leaving 10 bases unmatched. The CDR3 is 15 amino acids. CDR1 and CDR2 from the germline V gene are GTSNPN and SVGIG (reference sequence). The CDR3 bases are TGTGCCTGGGCGCCGGGGCTAGCGGGAGGAAATGAGCAGTTCTTC. It is translated as CAWAPGLAGGNEQFF. Based on the CDR3 plus reference TRBV30 and TRBJ2-1, the full variable domain is SQTIHQWPATLVQPVGSPLSLECTVEGTSNPNLYWYRQAAGRGLQLLFYSVGIGQISSEVPQNLSASRPQDRQFILSSKKLLLSDSGFYLCAWAPGLAGGNEQFFGPGTRLTVL.

The chain has TRBV5-1 and TRBJ1-1; the match to TRBD1 covers 9 bases. Germline values: CDR1 SGHRS, CDR2 YFSETQ. Germline trimming cut 4 bases from V and 4 bases from J; bases unmatched to any gene: 8. The CDR3 extends over 15 amino acids. CDR3 region: CASSRDRDSGTEAFF. Here the CDR3 DNA reads TGCGCCAGCAGCAGGGACAGGGATTCTGGCACTGAAGCTTTCTTT.

The rearrangement links TRBV28 to TRBJ2-2, with 9 nucleotides matching TRBD1. After removal of 1 base from V and 0 bases from J, the junction contained 3 bases not matched to a gene. The germline gives CDR1 MDHEN, CDR2 SYDVKM. The CDR3 runs 17 residues. Here the CDR3 reads CASSLSQGASNTGELFF. The DNA of the CDR3 is TGTGCCAGCAGTTTATCACAGGGGGCGTCGAACACCGGGGAGCTGTTTTTT.

The V gene is TRBV18, the J gene TRBJ1-4, with D uncertain. V was trimmed by 4 bases and J by 4 bases, leaving 13 bases between them. CDR1 and CDR2 from the germline V gene are KGHSH and LQKENI. This CDR3 contains 15 residues. The CDR3 loop is CASSQGVLNNEKLFF. CDR3 nucleotide sequence: TGTGCCAGCTCACAGGGAGTTCTTAATAATGAAAAACTGTTTTTT.

This chain connects TRBV5-4 to TRBJ2-3, with TRBD2 matching over 7 bases. Germline loops: CDR1 SGHNT, CDR2 YYREEE (reference sequence). The trim removed 0 bases at V and 2 bases at J, leaving 6 bases unmatched. This CDR3 spans 16 amino acids. The CDR3 DNA follows: TGTGCCAGCAGCTTGGAGGCGGGGGTCTCCACAGATACGCAGTATTTT. Protein product: CASSLEAGVSTDTQYF.

V usage is TRBV23-1 and J usage is TRBJ1-5, with D possibly matching TRBD1 (5 bases). TRBV23-1 is marked as an open reading frame, function uncertain. There are 13 residues in the CDR3. V was pared by 8 bases and J by 7 bases, with 15 bases between. The CDR3, as DNA: TGCGCCAGCGCCCGGCGGGGCGGGCAGCCCCAGCATTTT. This sequence encodes CASARRGGQPQHF.

The rearrangement joins TRBV5-1 to TRBJ2-7; perhaps TRBD1 as D (6 bases). Trimming removed 4 bases from V and 0 bases from J, with 17 bases in between. The CDR3 contains 16 residues. The germline gives CDR1 SGHRS, CDR2 YFSETQ. CDR3: CASSLNRDTSSYEQYF. CDR3 DNA: TGCGCCAGCAGCCTGAACCGGGACACCAGCTCCTACGAGCAGTACTTC.

The chain joins TRBV5-4 to TRBJ1-2; a weak D match, TRBD1 (5 bases). V shed 0 bases and J shed 1 base, with 13 bases lying between them. The germline V gene encodes CDR1 SGHNT and CDR2 YYREEE (reference sequence). The CDR3 is 16 residues long. CDR3 protein: CASSLGNRGNNYGYTF. The CDR3 DNA is TGTGCCAGCAGCTTGGGGAACCGGGGGAATAACTATGGCTACACCTTC.

For the CDR3, the DNA is TGTGCCAGTAGTCAGGGGGCATACACTGAAGCTTTCTTT. This encodes CASSQGAYTEAFF. The genes are TRBV19 and TRBJ1-1; 8 bases align to TRBD1. Germline-derived CDR1 and CDR2 are LNHDA and SQIVND (reference sequence). The CDR3 length is 13 residues. The junction had 2 bases not matched to a gene; V was cut back by 5 bases and J by 3 bases.

The chain recombines TRBV7-3 with TRBJ2-1; TRBD2 matches at 9 bases. Trimming took 5 bases from V and 4 from J; bases not matched to a gene: 6. CDR1 is SGHTA and CDR2 is FQGTGA in the germline V gene. This CDR3 contains 15 residues. CDR3: CASSAQREAYNEQFF. DNA for the CDR3: TGTGCCAGCAGCGCTCAGCGGGAGGCGTACAATGAGCAGTTCTTC.

The J gene is TRBJ1-1, the V gene TRBV25-1; TRBD1 agrees at 7 bases. Losses at the gene ends were 1 base for V and 9 bases for J; bases not matched to a gene: 5. From germline, CDR1 is MGHDK and CDR2 SYGVNS. The CDR3 sequence is 13 residues long. The CDR3 bases are TGTGCCAGCAGTGAATCCAGGGGGAGGAAAGCTTTCTTT. Residues: CASSESRGRKAFF.

The rearrangement joins TRBV28 to TRBJ2-5, with 9 bases identical to TRBD2. Unmatched junction bases numbered 12, after V lost 6 bases and J lost 1 base. Germline CDR1 MDHEN, CDR2 SYDVKM. CDR3 size: 17 residues. In nucleotides, the CDR3 is TGTGCCAGCAGCTGGGCAGGGCTAGCGGGAAGCCAAGAGACCCAGTACTTC. Translated, it gives CASSWAGLAGSQETQYF.

The chain joins TRBV7-3 to TRBJ1-1; D call uncertain. Looked up from germline, CDR1 is SGHTA and CDR2 is FQGTGA. Trimming shortened V by 5 bases and J by 6 bases, and 10 bases separated the two germline ends. The CDR3 has 12 residues. The CDR3 region has the DNA TGTGCCAGCAGCCAAGGAGGCCCTGAAGCTTTCTTT. It encodes CASSQGGPEAFF.

The rearrangement links TRBV4-2 to TRBJ2-3, with D unresolved. Looked up from germline, CDR1 is LGHNA and CDR2 is YNFKEQ. V was trimmed by 4 bases and J by 8 bases, leaving 13 bases between them. The CDR3 spans 13 residues. The CDR3 sequence: CASSPPDSVTQYF. In DNA, the CDR3 is TGTGCCAGCAGCCCCCCTGACTCCGTTACGCAGTATTTT.

The chain has TRBV7-8 and TRBJ1-1, with unresolved D. This CDR3 spans 13 amino acids. Germline loops: CDR1 SGHVS, CDR2 FQNEAQ. Trimming left V 0 bases short and J 2 bases short, with 4 bases between. The CDR3 DNA is TGTGCCAGCAGCTTAGCGCGTAACACTGAAGCTTTCTTT. Translating gives CASSLARNTEAFF. The full variable domain, its missing parts supplied by reference TRBV7-8 and TRBJ1-1, is GAGVSQSPRYKVAKRGQDVALRCDPISGHVSLFWYQQALGQGPEFLTYFQNEAQLDKSGLPSDRFFAERPEGSVSTLKIQRTQQEDSAVYLCASSLARNTEAFFGQGTRLTVV.

The rearrangement uses TRBV24-1 and TRBJ2-5, with unresolved D. Germline CDR1 is KGHDR and CDR2 is SFDVKD. The CDR3 runs to 12 residues. V was trimmed by 1 base and J by 5 bases, leaving 4 bases between them. The CDR3 loop reads CATSDFGETQYF. CDR3 DNA sequence: TGTGCCACCAGTGATTTCGGGGAGACCCAGTACTTC.

This clone appeared a single time. The chain couples TRBV4-3 to TRBJ2-4, with D hard to call. The CDR3 length is 14 residues. In germline, CDR1 is LGHNA, CDR2 YSLEER. V was clipped by 3 bases and J by 8 bases, with 14 bases between them. CDR3 in DNA: TGCGCCAGCAGCCACGCCCGCGAAGAGGACATTCAGTACTTC. Amino acids: CASSHAREEDIQYF.

This chain links TRBV2 with TRBJ2-1, with D perhaps TRBD1 (6 bases). The CDR3 has 14 residues. V gave up 5 bases and J gave up 0 bases, with 8 bases separating them. Germline V gene lookup returns CDR1 SNHLY and CDR2 FYNNEI. CDR3 sequence reads: CASSTRGSYNEQFF. CDR3 nucleotides: TGTGCCAGCAGTACCAGGGGCTCCTACAATGAGCAGTTCTTC.

The chain recombines TRBV5-4 with TRBJ1-1; D uncertain. The CDR3 has 13 residues. Germline V gene lookup returns CDR1 SGHNT and CDR2 YYREEE (reference sequence). With 3 bases removed from V and 6 bases from J, the gap between germline ends came to 12 bases. The CDR3 DNA reads as TGTGCCAGCAGCTCCCGGGAGGTGGCTGAAGCTTTCTTT. Encoded protein: CASSSREVAEAFF.